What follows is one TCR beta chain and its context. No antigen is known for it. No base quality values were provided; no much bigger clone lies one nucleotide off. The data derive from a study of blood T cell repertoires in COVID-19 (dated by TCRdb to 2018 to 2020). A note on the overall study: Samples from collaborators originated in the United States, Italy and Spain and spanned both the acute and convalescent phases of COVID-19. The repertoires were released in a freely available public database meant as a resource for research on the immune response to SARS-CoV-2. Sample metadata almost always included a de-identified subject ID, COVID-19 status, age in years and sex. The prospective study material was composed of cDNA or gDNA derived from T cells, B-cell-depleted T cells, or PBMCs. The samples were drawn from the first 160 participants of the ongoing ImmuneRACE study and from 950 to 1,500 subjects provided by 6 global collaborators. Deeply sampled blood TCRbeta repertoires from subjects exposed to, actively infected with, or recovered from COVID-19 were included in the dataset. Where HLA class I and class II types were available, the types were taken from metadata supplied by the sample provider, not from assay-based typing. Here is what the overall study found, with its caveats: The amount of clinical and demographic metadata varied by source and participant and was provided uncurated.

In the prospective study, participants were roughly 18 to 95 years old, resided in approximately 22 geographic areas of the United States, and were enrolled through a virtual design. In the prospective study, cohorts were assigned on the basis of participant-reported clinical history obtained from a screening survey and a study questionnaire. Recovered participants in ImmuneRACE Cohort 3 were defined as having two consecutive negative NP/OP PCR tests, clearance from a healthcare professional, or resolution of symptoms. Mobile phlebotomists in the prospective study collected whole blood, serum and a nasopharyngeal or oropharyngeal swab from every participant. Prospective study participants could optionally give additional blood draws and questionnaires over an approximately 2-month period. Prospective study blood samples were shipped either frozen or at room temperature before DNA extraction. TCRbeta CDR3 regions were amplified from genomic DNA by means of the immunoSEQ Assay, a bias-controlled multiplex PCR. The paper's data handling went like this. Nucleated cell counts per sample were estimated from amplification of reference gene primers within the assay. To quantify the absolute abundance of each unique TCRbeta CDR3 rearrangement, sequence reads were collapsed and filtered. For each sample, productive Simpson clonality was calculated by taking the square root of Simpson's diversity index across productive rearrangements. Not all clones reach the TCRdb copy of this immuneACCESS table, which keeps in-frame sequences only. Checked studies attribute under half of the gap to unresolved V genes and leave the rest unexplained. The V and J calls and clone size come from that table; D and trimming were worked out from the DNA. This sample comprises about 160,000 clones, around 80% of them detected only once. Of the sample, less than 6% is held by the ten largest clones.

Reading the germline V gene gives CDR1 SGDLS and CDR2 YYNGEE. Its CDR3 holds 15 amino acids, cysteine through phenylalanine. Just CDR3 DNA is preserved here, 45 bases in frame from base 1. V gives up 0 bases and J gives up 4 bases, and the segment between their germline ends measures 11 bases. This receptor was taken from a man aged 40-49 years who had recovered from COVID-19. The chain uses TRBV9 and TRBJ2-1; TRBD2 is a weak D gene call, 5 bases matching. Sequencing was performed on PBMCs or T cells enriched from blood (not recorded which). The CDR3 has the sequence CASSVGPTGYNEQFF. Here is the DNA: TGTGCCAGCAGCGTAGGTCCCACGGGGTACAATGAGCAGTTCTTC.